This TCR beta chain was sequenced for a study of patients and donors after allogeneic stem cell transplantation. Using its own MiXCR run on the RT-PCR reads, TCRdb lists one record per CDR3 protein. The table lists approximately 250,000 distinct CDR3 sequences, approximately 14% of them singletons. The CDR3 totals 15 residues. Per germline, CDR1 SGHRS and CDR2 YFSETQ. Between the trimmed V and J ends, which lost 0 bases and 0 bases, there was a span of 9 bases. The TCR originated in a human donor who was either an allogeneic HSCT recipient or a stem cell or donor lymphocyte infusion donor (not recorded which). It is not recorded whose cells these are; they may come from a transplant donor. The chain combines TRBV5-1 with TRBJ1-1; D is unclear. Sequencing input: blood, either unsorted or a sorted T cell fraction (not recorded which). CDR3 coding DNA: TGCGCCAGCAGCTTGGAAGGGCCAATGAACACTGAAGCTTTCTTT. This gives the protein CASSLEGPMNTEAFF.